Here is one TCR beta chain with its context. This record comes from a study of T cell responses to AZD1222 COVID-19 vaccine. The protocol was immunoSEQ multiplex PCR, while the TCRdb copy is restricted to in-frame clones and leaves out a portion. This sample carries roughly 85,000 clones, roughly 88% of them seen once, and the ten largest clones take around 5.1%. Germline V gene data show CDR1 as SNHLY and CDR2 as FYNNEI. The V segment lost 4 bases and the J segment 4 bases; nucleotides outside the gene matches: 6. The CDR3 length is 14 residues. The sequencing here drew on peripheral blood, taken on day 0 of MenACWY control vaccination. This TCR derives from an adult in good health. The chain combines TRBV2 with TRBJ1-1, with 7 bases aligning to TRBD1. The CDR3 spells CASSGQGVVTEAFF. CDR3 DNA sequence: TGTGCCAGCAGTGGACAGGGAGTGGTCACTGAAGCTTTCTTT.